The next 21 T cell receptor beta chains were all read from a single sample in a study of T-cell reconstitution after alpha-beta-depleted transplantation in children. Preparation of the TCRbeta library used unique molecular identifiers. TCRdb called the PCR reads again in MiXCR, with one record for every CDR3 protein. The sample carries a few hundred thousand distinct CDR3 sequences, 10% to 13% recorded once. Sequences were derived from PBMCs from the stem cell graft donor, sampled from the stem cell graft. The receptors derive from a human donor who donated a stem cell graft to a child with acute lymphoblastic leukemia.

The chain has TRBV29-1 and TRBJ2-2; weak D call: TRBD2 (6 bases). Trimming shortened V by 6 bases and J by 1 base, and 12 bases separated the two germline ends. The CDR3 contains 14 residues. CDR1 and CDR2 from the germline V gene are SQVTM and ANQGSEA. CDR3 nucleotides: TGCAGCGTCGCCATGGGACTGAACACCGGGGAGCTGTTTTTT. Its protein is CSVAMGLNTGELFF.

V is TRBV7-6 and J is TRBJ1-5; D gene ambiguous. Between the trimmed V and J ends, which lost 1 base and 4 bases, there was a span of 17 bases. The CDR3 runs 17 residues. The V gene's germline CDR1 is SGHVS and CDR2 FNYEAQ. In nucleotides, the CDR3 is TGTGCCAGCAGCTTAGGCGGTTATACAACGGGGAATCAGCCCCAGCATTTT. It encodes CASSLGGYTTGNQPQHF.

V is TRBV7-9 and J is TRBJ2-7; 7 bases map to TRBD1. This CDR3 region has 14 residues. Looked up from germline, CDR1 is SEHNR and CDR2 is FQNEAQ (reference sequence). Trimming at V came to 5 bases and at J to 2 bases, leaving 6 bases not matched to a gene. The DNA for the CDR3 is TGTGCCAGCAGCCAGACAGGGATTACCTACGAGCAGTACTTC. This gives the protein CASSQTGITYEQYF.

This rearrangement joins TRBV4-2 to TRBJ2-1, with D perhaps TRBD1 (5 bases). The V gene's germline CDR1 is LGHNA and CDR2 YNFKEQ. The CDR3 runs to 15 residues. V lost 0 bases to trimming and J lost 5 bases, with 11 bases between them. DNA of the CDR3: TGTGCCAGCAGCCAAGATCAAGTAGGGGACAATGAGCAGTTCTTC. Translation gives CASSQDQVGDNEQFF.

This clonotype was detected a few times. The V call is TRBV14, the J call TRBJ2-1; tentative D call: TRBD1 (6 bases). The CDR3 extends over 16 amino acids. Looked up from germline, CDR1 is SGHDN and CDR2 is FVKESK. Trimming shortened V by 5 bases and J by 9 bases, and 23 bases separated the two germline ends. The CDR3, as DNA: TGTGCCAGCAGCTTAGCCCTCGGGCAGGGGCGAGGTGAGCAGTTCTTC. Its protein product is CASSLALGQGRGEQFF.

The rearrangement uses TRBV9 and TRBJ2-1; 14 positions match TRBD2. CDR3 length equals 16 residues. With V trimmed by 0 bases and J by 9 bases, 5 bases remained unmatched. Per the germline V gene, CDR1 is SGDLS and CDR2 is YYNGEE. CDR3 loop: CASSVVGTSGSFEQFF. The CDR3 nucleotides read TGTGCCAGCAGCGTAGTTGGGACTAGCGGGAGTTTTGAGCAGTTCTTC.

In its sample, this clonotype was seen a few times. This CDR3 reads CSAGDREQYF. The CDR3 nucleotides are TGCAGTGCCGGAGACCGTGAGCAGTACTTC. J is TRBJ2-7 and V is TRBV20-1, with unresolved D. Trimming took off 6 bases at V and 7 bases at J, with 10 bases between the two ends. This CDR3 comprises 10 residues. Per the germline V gene, CDR1 is DFQATT and CDR2 is SNEGSKA (reference sequence).

This clonotype was seen a handful of times. A read error may produce the germline difference seen at one junction end. The chain uses TRBV7-2 and TRBJ1-2, with D hard to call. CDR3 length: 13 amino acids. Looked up from germline, CDR1 is SGHTA and CDR2 is FQGNSA. CDR3 amino acids: CASTLGWNKGYTF. The CDR3 DNA reads as TGTGCCAGCACCTTAGGGTGGAATAAGGGCTACACCTTC.

This clonotype was detected only a few times. J is TRBJ2-1 and V is TRBV20-1; tentative D call: TRBD2 (6 bases). V was pared by 3 bases and J by 6 bases, with 15 bases between. Germline V CDR1 and CDR2: DFQATT, SNEGSKA (reference sequence). The CDR3 runs to 14 residues. The DNA for the CDR3 is TGCAGTGCTAGGCCCCCGACTAGTGTCAATGAGCAGTTCTTC. This encodes CSARPPTSVNEQFF.

This clonotype was detected a few times. V gene TRBV4-1 combines with J gene TRBJ1-5; 7 bases are shared with TRBD1. The CDR3 covers 14 residues. The V segment lost 0 bases and the J segment 4 bases; nucleotides outside the gene matches: 0. Germline CDR1 is MGHRA and CDR2 is YSYEKL. The CDR3 DNA follows: TGCGCCAGCAGCCAAGAGACAGGGAATCAGCCCCAGCATTTT. Translated: CASSQETGNQPQHF.

This clonotype was seen a few times. This chain links TRBV29-1 with TRBJ2-1; D may be TRBD1 or TRBD2 (6 bases each). This CDR3 is built from 12 residues. CDR1 is SQVTM and CDR2 is ANQGSEA in the germline V gene. V was clipped by 7 bases and J by 9 bases, with 16 bases between them. The CDR3 is CSAFIGGGEQFF. Here the CDR3 DNA reads TGCAGCGCCTTCATAGGAGGGGGTGAGCAGTTCTTC.

The rearrangement joins TRBV6-1 to TRBJ1-1, with D possibly matching TRBD1 (5 bases). In germline, CDR1 is MNHNS, CDR2 SASEGT. The length of the CDR3 is 13 residues. Trimming stripped 6 bases from V and 5 bases from J, with 13 bases between. The CDR3 loop is CASSGPRGTEAFF. In nucleotides, the CDR3 is TGTGCCAGCAGCGGCCCTCGGGGGACTGAAGCTTTCTTT.

This clonotype was observed a handful of times. The chain uses TRBV29-1 and TRBJ2-3; 7 bases are shared with TRBD1. Germline values: CDR1 SQVTM, CDR2 ANQGSEA. The junction had 8 bases not matched to a gene; V was cut back by 8 bases and J by 3 bases. There are 13 residues in the CDR3. The CDR3 nucleotides are TGCAGCTCGGGGACAGTAGTAACAGATACGCAGTATTTT. It translates to CSSGTVVTDTQYF.

This clonotype was detected a few times. This chain connects TRBV20-1 to TRBJ2-3, with a possible D match to TRBD2 (6 bases). V lost 3 bases, J lost 1 base, and 11 bases lay in between. CDR1 and CDR2 from the germline V gene are DFQATT and SNEGSKA (reference sequence). This CDR3 spans 14 amino acids. CDR3: CSARRGPGTDTQYF. CDR3 coding DNA: TGCAGTGCTAGGCGGGGCCCGGGCACAGATACGCAGTATTTT.

The rearrangement joins TRBV4-2 to TRBJ2-1, with 9 bases aligning to TRBD1. Germline CDR1 and CDR2: LGHNA and YNFKEQ. CDR3 length: 16 amino acids. Trimming cost V 0 bases and J 9 bases; bases outside gene matches: 9. DNA for the CDR3: TGTGCCAGCAGCCAAGATAGCAGGACAGGGGAGGTTGAGCAGTTCTTC. Its protein product is CASSQDSRTGEVEQFF.

This clonotype appeared a few times. The chain has TRBV6-5 and TRBJ2-7, with D perhaps matching TRBD2 (5 bases). V gave up 1 base and J gave up 5 bases, with 15 bases separating them. The CDR3 runs 15 residues. Germline V gene sequence: CDR1 MNHEY, CDR2 SVGAGI. This chain's CDR3 is CASSYYREGFDEQYF. In DNA, the CDR3 is TGTGCCAGCAGTTACTATCGGGAAGGGTTCGACGAGCAGTACTTC.

This chain uses TRBV5-5 with TRBJ2-1; 12 nucleotides line up with TRBD2. The CDR3 consists of 15 residues. Germline loops: CDR1 SGHKS, CDR2 YYEKEE (reference sequence). V was clipped by 4 bases and J by 9 bases; unmatched bases: 8. The CDR3 loop is CASSRGLAGRGEQFF. The CDR3 nucleotides are TGTGCCAGCAGCCGAGGACTAGCGGGGAGGGGTGAGCAGTTCTTC.

The V call is TRBV5-1, the J call TRBJ1-4; tentatively, D is TRBD1 (5 bases). This CDR3 region has 15 residues. The germline V gene has CDR1 SGHRS and CDR2 YFSETQ. The V end was cut by 3 bases, the J end by 8 bases, with 17 bases between. DNA of the CDR3: TGCGCCAGCAGCTGGAGACAGTTCGGAGGGGAAAAACTGTTTTTT. Translation gives CASSWRQFGGEKLFF.

The chain joins TRBV6-1 to TRBJ1-5, with D possibly matching TRBD1 (6 bases). The CDR3 has 17 amino acids. The V end was cut by 6 bases, the J end by 6 bases, with 24 bases between. Looked up from germline, CDR1 is MNHNS and CDR2 is SASEGT. Here the CDR3 reads CASSPRRMGAPGQPQHF. The CDR3 DNA sequence: TGTGCCAGCAGCCCCCGACGTATGGGGGCCCCAGGTCAGCCCCAGCATTTT.

This clonotype turned up a few times. The J gene is TRBJ1-5, the V gene TRBV5-1; TRBD1 is a possible D gene (5 bases). Between the trimmed V and J ends, which lost 4 bases and 2 bases, there was a span of 10 bases. In germline, CDR1 is SGHRS, CDR2 YFSETQ. The CDR3 spans 14 residues. The DNA for the CDR3 is TGCGCCAGCAGCCCGGAAGGGGGCAATCAGCCCCAGCATTTT. The encoded protein is CASSPEGGNQPQHF.

The CDR3 region is CASSSTNQPQHF. The CDR3 region has the DNA TGTGCCAGCAGCTCCACCAATCAGCCCCAGCATTTT. This chain uses TRBV7-2 with TRBJ1-5; D gene uncertain. Trimming removed 4 bases at V and 3 bases at J, with 4 bases between. The germline V gene has CDR1 SGHTA and CDR2 FQGNSA. The CDR3 length is 12 residues. The whole variable domain, remainder taken from reference TRBV7-2 and TRBJ1-5, is GAGVSQSPSNKVTEKGKDVELRCDPISGHTALYWYRQSLGQGLEFLIYFQGNSAPDKSGLPSDRFSAERTGGSVSTLTIQRTQQEDSAVYLCASSSTNQPQHFGDGTRLSIL.